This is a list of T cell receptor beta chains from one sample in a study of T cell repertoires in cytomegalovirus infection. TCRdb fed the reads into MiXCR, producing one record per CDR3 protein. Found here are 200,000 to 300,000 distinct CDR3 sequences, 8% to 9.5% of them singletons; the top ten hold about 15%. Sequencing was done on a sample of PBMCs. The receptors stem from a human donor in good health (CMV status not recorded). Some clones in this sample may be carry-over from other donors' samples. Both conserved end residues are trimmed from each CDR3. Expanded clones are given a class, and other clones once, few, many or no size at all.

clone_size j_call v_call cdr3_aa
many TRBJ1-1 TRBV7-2 ASSLVMGSITEAF
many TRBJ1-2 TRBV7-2 ASTRTGDVSGYT
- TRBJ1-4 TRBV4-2 ASSQGDRLSNEKLF
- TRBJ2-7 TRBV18 ASSPAPYEQY
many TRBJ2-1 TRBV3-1 ASSHGTSAYNEQF
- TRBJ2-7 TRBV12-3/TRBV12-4 ASSAREVYEQY
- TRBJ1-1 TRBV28 ASSFGTPGNTEAF
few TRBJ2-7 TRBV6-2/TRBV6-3 ASSDGQGLTYEQY
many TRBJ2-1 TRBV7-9 ASSLSDSSYNEQF
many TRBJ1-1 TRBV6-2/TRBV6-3 ASSPFGVETEAF
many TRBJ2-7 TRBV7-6 ASSLAEYYEQY
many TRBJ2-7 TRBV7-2 ASSLQGADYEQY
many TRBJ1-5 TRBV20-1 SAATGGPSNQPQH
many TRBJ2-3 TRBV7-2 ASSPLVTLTDTQY
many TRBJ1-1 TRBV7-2 ASSLGVREAEAF
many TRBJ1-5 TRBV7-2 ASSRDRDLGQPQH
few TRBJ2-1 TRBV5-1 ASSPDLSLRPEQF
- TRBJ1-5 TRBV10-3 AISRDATRQPQH
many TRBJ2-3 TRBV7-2 ASSPLVPSSTDTQY
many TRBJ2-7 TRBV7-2 ASSLGRTDIYEQY
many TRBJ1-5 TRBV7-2 ASSLGTGAGQPQH
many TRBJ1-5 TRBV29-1 SVSNRNQPQH
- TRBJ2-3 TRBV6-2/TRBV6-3 ASSYSLRGGREDTQY
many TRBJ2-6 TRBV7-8 ASSPRGGRGLGATGANVLT
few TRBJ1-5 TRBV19 ASSMARNSNQPQH
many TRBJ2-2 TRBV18 ASSPPKGEEGTGELF
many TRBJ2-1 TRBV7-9 ASSSGYRVNEQF
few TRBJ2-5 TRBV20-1 SAPLWAGETQY
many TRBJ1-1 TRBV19 ASSNSGGVNTEAF
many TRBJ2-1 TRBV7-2 ASSLAPPRAGGLNEQF
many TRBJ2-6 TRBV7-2 ASKQGAYSGANVLT
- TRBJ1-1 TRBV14 ASSYQGYTEAF
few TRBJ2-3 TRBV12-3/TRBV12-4 ASRLAGGPGDTQY
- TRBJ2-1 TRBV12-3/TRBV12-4 ASRLQYPEGEQF
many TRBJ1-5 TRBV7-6 ASSPGGDQPQH
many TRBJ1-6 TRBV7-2 ASSGQAYNSPLH
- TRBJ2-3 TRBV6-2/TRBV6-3 ASALAGSTDTQY
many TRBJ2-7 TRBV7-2 ASSLVGGAEYEQY
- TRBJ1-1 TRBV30 AWTPNSNTEAF
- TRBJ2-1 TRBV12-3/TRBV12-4 ASSLGRWEGGQF
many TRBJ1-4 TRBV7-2 ASSLGRGQGMF
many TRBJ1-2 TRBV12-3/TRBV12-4 ASSLLVGVYGYT
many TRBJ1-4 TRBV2 ASSEVRHRGEKLF
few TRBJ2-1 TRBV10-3 AIRAGDYNEQF
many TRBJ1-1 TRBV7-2 ASSTRDGSPEAF
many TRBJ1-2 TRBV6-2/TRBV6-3 ASRTTPQGARGYT
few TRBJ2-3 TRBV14 ASSQEWDTQY
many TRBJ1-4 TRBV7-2 ASSRFKGGEKLF
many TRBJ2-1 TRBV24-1 ATSDPSGSHEQF
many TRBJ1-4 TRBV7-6 ASSLRREKLF
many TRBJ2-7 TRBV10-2 ASRDYEQY
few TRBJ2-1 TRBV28 ASGSYGTSLEEQF
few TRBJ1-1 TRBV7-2 ASSLQAENTEAF
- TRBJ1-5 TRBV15 ATSRGTENQPQH
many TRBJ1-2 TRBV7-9 ASSGRDGYT
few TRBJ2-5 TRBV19 ASQPGERDQETQY
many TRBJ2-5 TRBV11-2 ASSHGTGGAQETQY
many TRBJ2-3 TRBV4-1 ASSQERVTRTDTQY
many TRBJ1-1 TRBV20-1 SARIQGPGGAF